This TCR beta chain derives from a study of OX40 agonist ivuxolimab in advanced cancers. Study context: Patients were infused with ivuxolimab every 2 weeks at 0.01 to 10 mg/kg. A history of anti-PD-1, anti-PD-L1 or anti-CTLA-4 therapy was acceptable, and more than 30% had some.

Here immunoSEQ multiplex PCR was the method, and the copy in TCRdb shows in-frame clones only, minus some. Of 75,000 to 95,000 clones in the sample, approximately 90% were seen once. CDR3 length equals 13 residues. Trimming left V 5 bases short and J 6 bases short, with 12 bases between. The germline V gene has CDR1 SEHNR and CDR2 FQNEAQ (reference sequence). This sample comprised CD4+ or CD8+ T cells sorted from blood, obtained in a trial of the OX40 agonist ivuxolimab. This chain joins TRBV7-9 and TRBJ2-3; D may be TRBD1 (6 bases). This receptor was identified in an adult with an advanced solid tumor such as melanoma, head and neck, liver or kidney cancer. CDR3 sequence: CASSVRQVDTQYF. The CDR3 nucleotides are TGTGCCAGCAGCGTACGACAGGTGGATACGCAGTATTTT.